The clone carrying this T cell receptor beta chain was counted once. What it recognizes is unknown. The junction differs from germline at one of its ends, possibly a read error. CDR1 WSHSY and CDR2 SAAADI come from the germline V gene. The CDR3 covers 16 residues. These data are taken from a study of Graves' ophthalmopathy and Graves' hyperthyroidism. Study findings and constraints: Ophthalmopathy progression cases were predicted by the model with 55% to 71% sensitivity and less than 85% specificity.

Investigators amplified TCR beta CDR3 regions from RNA transcripts. HTBI primers primed a first-round RT-PCR, and a second-round multiplex PCR followed. TCRdb used MiXCR to reprocess the multiplex PCR reads, holding one entry per CDR3 protein. The sample contains 650,000 to 900,000 distinct CDR3 sequences, roughly 40% of which appear only once. The receptor was isolated from an adult man with Graves' ophthalmopathy. Sequencing input: peripheral blood. The rearrangement joins TRBV10-2 to TRBJ2-5; D may be TRBD1 (7 bases). The CDR3: CASSPSIRQGGGEQYF. The CDR3 region has the DNA TGTGCCAGCAGCCCCTCCATTAGACAGGGAGGAGGGGAGCAGTACTTC.